These 25 T cell receptor beta chains share one sample of origin, sequenced in a study of tumor-infiltrating lymphocytes in primary liver carcinoma. Bulk tissue was left unsorted, and RNA and DNA were co-extracted from 20-30 mg of it. TCR beta cDNA was prepared out of about 510 ng total RNA by means of a constant-region primer. Library construction for TCR beta comprised three nested multiplex PCR rounds performed with slightly modified ARM-PCR. It was with TRBV1-TRBV30 forward primers and a C-beta reverse primer that the first two PCR rounds were run, at about 10 cycles each. In TCRdb, the multiplex PCR reads were re-called with MiXCR into one record per CDR3 protein. The table lists roughly 100,000 distinct CDR3 sequences, 80% to 85% of them singletons. Sample: liver tumor tissue from sampling region 3. Sample subset: tumor region T3, left-lateral pole. Receptors were obtained from a middle-aged man with primary liver carcinoma and hepatitis B virus infection.

About this clonotype itself: One junction end does not reproduce the germline sequence, and a read error may be involved. The chain recombines TRBV10-3 with TRBJ2-3; TRBD1 might be the D (5 bases). Germline assignment: CDR1 ENHRY and CDR2 SYGVKD. The length of the CDR3 is 14 residues. CDR3 coding DNA: TGTGTCATCAGTGTAGGACAAATCCGGGATACGCAGTATTTT. This codes for CVISVGQIRDTQYF.

This clonotype came up once. The junction departs from the called germline gene at one end, perhaps through a read error. The chain recombines TRBV5-5 with TRBJ1-1; D is ambiguous. CDR1 is SGHKS, CDR2 YYEKEE, per germline (reference sequence). The CDR3 is 13 residues long. The CDR3 loop is CTSGRSMNTEAFF. Here the CDR3 DNA reads TGTACCAGCGGCCGCAGCATGAACACTGAAGCTTTCTTT.

The genes are TRBV29-1 and TRBJ2-2; D may correspond to TRBD1 or TRBD2 (5 bases each). The V gene's germline CDR1 is SQVTM and CDR2 ANQGSEA. CDR3 length: 14 amino acids. CDR3 region: CNVLSPGPTGELFF. The CDR3 DNA reads TGCAACGTCCTCAGTCCGGGACCCACGGGGGAGCTGTTTTTT.

The chain recombines TRBV12-3 or TRBV12-4 with TRBJ2-1; D gene unclear. CDR3 length: 13 amino acids. CDR3 sequence: CVSSFDEGNEQFF. CDR3 bases: TGTGTCAGTAGTTTTGACGAAGGCAATGAGCAGTTCTTC.

This clonotype occurred many times. The chain has TRBV6-2 or TRBV6-3 and TRBJ2-3; 8 positions agree with TRBD1. This CDR3 is 15 amino acids long. Germline V gene lookup returns CDR1 MNHEY and CDR2 SVGEGT. J lost 4 bases, V lost 2 bases, and 5 bases had no gene match. The CDR3 here is CASSYPRTGSDTQYF. In nucleotides, the CDR3 is TGTGCCAGCAGTTACCCCCGGACAGGGTCAGATACGCAGTATTTT.

To note about this clonotype: The junction shows a germline mismatch at one end, possibly a read error. The rearrangement joins TRBV11-2 to TRBJ2-2; no definite D call. The CDR3 loop spans 14 amino acids. CDR1 and CDR2 (germline): SGHAT, FQNNGV. The CDR3, as DNA: TGTGCCAGCAGTACAGACTCGGACGCCGGTGAGCTGTTTTTT. Translated: CASSTDSDAGELFF.

This clonotype appeared once. A read error may account for a junction end that differs from germline. V and J are TRBV11-3 and TRBJ2-7, with 7 bases identical to TRBD1. There are 13 residues in the CDR3. In germline, CDR1 is SGHNT, CDR2 YENEEA. The CDR3 loop reads CVSSVGQSYEQHF. The CDR3 DNA sequence: TGTGTCAGCAGCGTGGGACAGTCCTATGAGCAGCACTTC.

Concerning this clonotype itself: One end of the junction varies from germline; a read error may be responsible. The rearrangement links TRBV6-1 to TRBJ1-5; D is unresolved. CDR1 is MNHNS and CDR2 is SASEGT in the germline V gene. The CDR3 is 14 residues long. The CDR3 loop reads CGSSERVGNQPLHF. CDR3 sequence (DNA): TGTGGCAGCAGTGAAAGGGTTGGCAATCAGCCCCTGCATTTT.

About this clonotype itself: With a much larger clone just one base away, this may be a read error. The genes are TRBV2 and TRBJ1-1; D is unresolved. Trimming took 6 bases from V and 2 from J, leaving 13 bases between them. This CDR3 is 14 amino acids long. Germline CDR1 reads SNHLY; CDR2 reads FYNNEI. CDR3 in DNA: TGTGCCAGCAGGATAGTCGGTGGTAACACTGAAGCTTTCTTT. The encoded protein is CASRIVGGNTEAFF.

This clonotype was detected a few times. The V call is TRBV15, the J call TRBJ2-1; 7 nucleotides agree with TRBD2. The germline gives CDR1 LNHNV, CDR2 YYDKDF (reference sequence). J lost 3 bases, V lost 1 base, and 0 bases had no gene match. CDR3 length: 14 residues. CDR3 amino acids: CATSRAGGYNEQFF. The DNA of the CDR3 is TGTGCCACCAGCAGAGCGGGAGGCTACAATGAGCAGTTCTTC.

V usage is TRBV12-3 or TRBV12-4 and J usage is TRBJ1-5; D gene uncertain. The V end was cut by 11 bases, the J end by 0 bases, with 20 bases between. The CDR3 totals 16 residues. Written as DNA, the CDR3 is TGTGCCGCCAGTTTAGCCGTGGTATGTAGCAATCAGCCCCAGCATTTT. This sequence encodes CAASLAVVCSNQPQHF.

This clonotype was picked up many times. The CDR3 DNA is TGTGCCAGCAGTCCTTTCCCGCGCCCCGAGCAGTTCTTC. It yields the protein CASSPFPRPEQFF. This rearrangement joins TRBV12-3 or TRBV12-4 to TRBJ2-1; D call uncertain. The CDR3 loop spans 13 amino acids. V lost 5 bases, J lost 10 bases, and 15 bases lay in between.

The V call is TRBV6-1, the J call TRBJ1-5; 8 bases map to TRBD1. V shed 6 bases, J shed 4 bases, and the junction held 17 bases outside the gene matches. In germline, CDR1 is MNHNS, CDR2 SASEGT. The CDR3 has 18 residues. The CDR3 reads CASSPTGGHWKVNQPQHF. The CDR3, as DNA: TGTGCCAGCAGCCCAACAGGGGGACACTGGAAAGTTAATCAGCCCCAGCATTTT.

Worth noting for this clonotype: Here the CDR3 omits its conserved ending phenylalanine or tryptophan, so a read error is the likely source. The chain joins TRBV6-1 to TRBJ2-2; D might be TRBD1 (6 bases). The CDR3 consists of 14 residues. Germline CDR1 is MNHNS and CDR2 is SASEGT. Here the CDR3 reads CTNNPRGTIEELFI. The CDR3 region has the DNA TGTACCAACAACCCCCGAGGGACAATAGAGGAGCTGTTTATC.

About this clonotype itself: Germline is not matched at one junction end, which may reflect a read error. The chain is built from TRBV11-1 and TRBJ2-5; D call uncertain. The CDR3 contains 12 residues. CDR1 is SGHAT and CDR2 is FQDESV in the germline V gene (reference sequence). DNA of the CDR3: TGTGCTAGCAGCTCTGGCGCTCTGTACCAGTACTTC. Translated: CASSSGALYQYF.

The rearrangement links TRBV28 to TRBJ1-5; D not resolved. The CDR3 runs to 12 residues. From germline, CDR1 is MDHEN and CDR2 SYDVKM. The V and J ends lost 6 bases and 4 bases respectively, with 7 bases between them. CDR3 region: CASRQSNQPQHF. For the CDR3, the DNA is TGTGCCAGCAGGCAGAGTAATCAGCCCCAGCATTTT. The full variable domain, its missing parts supplied by reference TRBV28 and TRBJ1-5, is DVKVTQSSRYLVKRTGEKVFLECVQDMDHENMFWYRQDPGLGLRLIYFSYDVKMKEKGDIPEGYSVSREKKERFSLILESASTNQTSMYLCASRQSNQPQHFGDGTRLSIL.

With respect to this clonotype: The CDR3 does not end in the conserved phenylalanine or tryptophan, so this is likely a read error. The chain is built from TRBV29-1 and TRBJ1-2; D is ambiguous. Germline assignment: CDR1 SQVTM and CDR2 ANQGSEA. V lost 8 bases to trimming and J lost 5 bases, with 9 bases between them. The CDR3 runs 10 residues. The CDR3 here is CSLGDYGYTL. As DNA, the CDR3 is TGCAGCCTTGGTGATTATGGCTACACCTTA.

The count of this clonotype is one. Mismatch with germline at one junction end may stem from a read error. The gene calls are TRBV29-1 and TRBJ2-5; D is perhaps TRBD2 (5 bases). Germline V gene data show CDR1 as SQVTM and CDR2 as ANQGSEA. The CDR3 loop spans 15 amino acids. CDR3 nucleotide sequence: TGCAGCGCTGAATACGCGGCGGGTGGACCGGGGACCCAGTACTTC. Translation: CSAEYAAGGPGTQYF.

The chain couples TRBV28 to TRBJ2-3; D is perhaps TRBD2 (8 bases). CDR1 and CDR2 (germline): MDHEN, SYDVKM. The length of the CDR3 is 14 residues. V lost 9 bases and J lost 11, with 24 bases in between. The CDR3 region has the DNA TGTGCCAGTGTGTATCGGGGGGGGACAGACAAGCAGTATTTT. The encoded protein is CASVYRGGTDKQYF.

The V call is TRBV29-1, the J call TRBJ1-1; D not certain. V lost 5 bases and J 14 bases, leaving 30 bases between the germline ends. CDR1 is SQVTM and CDR2 is ANQGSEA in the germline V gene. This CDR3 spans 15 amino acids. The CDR3 coding sequence is TGCAGCGTTAATTCGGGGTGGGGTATGAACACTGAACCATTCTTT. This encodes CSVNSGWGMNTEPFF.

Concerning this clonotype: At one boundary the junction diverges from the germline segment, which might be a read error. V is TRBV14 and J is TRBJ1-1; the D is unclear. CDR1 is SGHDN, CDR2 FVKESK, per germline. The CDR3 is 15 amino acids. The chain's CDR3 is CARSPRLGVDTEAFF. CDR3 sequence (DNA): TGTGCCCGCAGCCCCAGACTTGGGGTAGACACTGAAGCTTTCTTT.

The V call is TRBV30, the J call TRBJ1-1; no firm D call. CDR3 length equals 14 residues. Trimming shortened V by 5 bases and J by 0 bases, and 13 bases separated the two germline ends. Germline CDR1 is GTSNPN and CDR2 is SVGIG (reference sequence). CDR3 DNA sequence: TGTGCCTGGGGTACCGCTAGGGTGAACACTGAAGCTTTCTTT. Translating it yields CAWGTARVNTEAFF.

The chain employs TRBV5-1 and TRBJ2-1; maybe TRBD1 (5 bases). Trimming left V 0 bases short and J 3 bases short, with 22 bases between. The germline V gene has CDR1 SGHRS and CDR2 YFSETQ. The CDR3 covers 19 residues. In DNA, the CDR3 is TGCGCCAGCAGCTTGGTTCCTTGGGTGGGGCGTCATCTCTACAATGAGCAGTTCTTC. Protein: CASSLVPWVGRHLYNEQFF.

Concerning this clonotype: Lacking the conserved final phenylalanine or tryptophan, this CDR3 likely reflects a read error. The chain couples TRBV11-2 to TRBJ2-7; possible D gene TRBD2, 5 bases. Germline CDR1 reads SGHAT; CDR2 reads FQNNGV. This CDR3 has 14 amino acids. The CDR3 nucleotides are TGTGCCATCAGCTACGAGACGGAGGCCTACGAGCAGTACTTG. Protein product: CAISYETEAYEQYL.

Details on this clonotype: Mismatch with germline at one junction end may stem from a read error. The chain has TRBV20-1 and TRBJ2-5, with a tentative D call TRBD1 (5 bases). The CDR3 covers 12 residues. Per germline, CDR1 DFQATT and CDR2 SNEGSKA (reference sequence). The CDR3, as DNA: TGCAGTGCTAGGGGGCGCACGGAGACTCAGTACTTC. Its protein product is CSARGRTETQYF.